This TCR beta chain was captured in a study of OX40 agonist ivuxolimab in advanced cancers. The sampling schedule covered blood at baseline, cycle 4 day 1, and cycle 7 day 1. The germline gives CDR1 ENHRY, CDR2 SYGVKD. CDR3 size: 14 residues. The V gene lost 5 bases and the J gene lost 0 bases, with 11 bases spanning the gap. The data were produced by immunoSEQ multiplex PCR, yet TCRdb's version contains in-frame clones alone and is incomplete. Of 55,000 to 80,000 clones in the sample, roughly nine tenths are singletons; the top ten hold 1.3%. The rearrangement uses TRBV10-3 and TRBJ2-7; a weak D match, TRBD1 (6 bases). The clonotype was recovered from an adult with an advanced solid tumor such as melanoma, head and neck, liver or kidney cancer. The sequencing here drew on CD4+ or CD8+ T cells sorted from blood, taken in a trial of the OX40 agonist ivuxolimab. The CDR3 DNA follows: TGTGCCATCAGTCAAGGACAGTCCTCCTACGAGCAGTACTTC. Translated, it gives CAISQGQSSYEQYF.